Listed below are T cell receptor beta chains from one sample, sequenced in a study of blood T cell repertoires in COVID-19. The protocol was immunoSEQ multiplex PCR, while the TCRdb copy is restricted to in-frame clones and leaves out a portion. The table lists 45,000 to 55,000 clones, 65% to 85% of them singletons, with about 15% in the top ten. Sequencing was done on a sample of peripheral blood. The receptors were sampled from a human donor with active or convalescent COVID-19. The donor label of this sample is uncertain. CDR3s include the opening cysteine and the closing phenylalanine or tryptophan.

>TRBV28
CASRGLAGYNEQFF
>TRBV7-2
CASSSRTGGYGYTF
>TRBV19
CASSIEAGGPQDTQYF
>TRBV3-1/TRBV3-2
CASSHLTGWESYGYTF
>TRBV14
CASSLSRIYEQYF
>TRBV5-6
CASSLGGQGGETQYF
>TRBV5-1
CASSLAGGGGAGELFF
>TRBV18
CASSVTGVWTEAFF
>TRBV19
CASRQRAGLTEAFF
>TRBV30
CAENQGGPDTF
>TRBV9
CASSVADRGMNTEAFF
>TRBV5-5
CASRPSGNGMNTEAFF
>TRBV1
CTSSQEAGGGRNSPLHF